This T cell receptor beta chain came from a study of blood T cell repertoires in COVID-19. The wider study: Acute and convalescent COVID-19 specimens originated in the United States, Italy and Spain.

Original methodology: By means of reference gene primer amplification, nucleated cell counts were estimated. The protocol was immunoSEQ multiplex PCR, while the TCRdb copy is restricted to in-frame clones and leaves out a portion. Clonal size and the V and J genes are those of that table, whereas D and trimming came from the DNA. The sample lists 45,000 to 75,000 clones; 85% to 90% were seen once. Sequenced sample: peripheral blood. The sequence was obtained from a man aged 60-69 years with acute or convalescent COVID-19.

The DNA for the CDR3 is TGTGCCAGCAGCCGACAGGGCCCCTCTGGAAACACCATATATTTT. Translation: CASSRQGPSGNTIYF. The chain has TRBV3-1 (or the pseudogene TRBV3-2) and TRBJ1-3, with 7 bases identical to TRBD1. The CDR3 runs to 15 residues. Germline V gene sequence: CDR1 LGHDT, CDR2 YNNKEL (reference sequence). V gave up 4 bases and J gave up 0 bases; unmatched junction bases: 3.